One and the same sample provided the 27 T cell receptor beta chains below, sequenced in a study of metastatic and nonmetastatic thyroid tumors. MiXCR was used by TCRdb to re-call the PCR reads. The sample yields 9,500 to 11,000 clones, roughly 32% seen once. Every patient was untreated before thyroid surgery. The sequenced sample consisted of tumor tissue. These receptors came from a female donor with papillary thyroid cancer or a benign thyroid nodule (not recorded which). Some clones in this sample may be carry-over from other donors' samples.

The sample holds a few counts of this clone. The chain has TRBV2 and TRBJ2-7; D is uncertain. Between the trimmed V and J ends, which lost 7 bases and 0 bases, there was a span of 10 bases. Germline CDR1 SNHLY, CDR2 FYNNEI. The length of the CDR3 is 13 residues. The DNA of the CDR3 is TGTGCCAGCAAAATAGACGTCTCCTACGAGCAGTACTTC. It is translated as CASKIDVSYEQYF.

The rearrangement joins TRBV11-2 to TRBJ2-6; 7 nucleotides agree with TRBD2. There are 19 residues in the CDR3. Germline lookup yields CDR1 SGHAT and CDR2 FQNNGV. The J segment lost 0 bases and the V segment lost 1 base, leaving 9 bases of the junction unmatched. DNA for the CDR3: TGTGCCAGCAGCTTAGTGGGCGGGAGTAAATCCTCTGGGGCCAACGTCCTGACTTTC. Protein product: CASSLVGGSKSSGANVLTF.

This clone is classed as medium-sized. The rearrangement uses TRBV6-4 and TRBJ2-3, with 12 bases identical to TRBD2. This CDR3 spans 18 amino acids. After removal of 7 bases from V and 1 base from J, the junction contained 12 bases not matched to a gene. Germline loops: CDR1 MRHNA, CDR2 SNTAGT. The CDR3 loop reads CASNPGTSGRLGTDTQYF. The CDR3 DNA reads TGTGCCAGCAACCCAGGGACTAGCGGGCGCCTTGGCACAGATACGCAGTATTTT.

The chain recombines TRBV4-1 with TRBJ1-2, with 8 bases lining up with TRBD1. Germline V gene sequence: CDR1 MGHRA, CDR2 YSYEKL. The CDR3 length is 17 residues. The V and J ends lost 0 bases and 3 bases, in that order; junction bases with no gene match: 9. The CDR3 bases are TGCGCCAGCAGCCAAGATCACCAGGGGGCCACGTACTATGGCTACACCTTC. Protein product: CASSQDHQGATYYGYTF.

There are many counts of this clone. The CDR3, as DNA: TGTGCCAGCAGCTGGGGAAAAAAGACAGATACGCAGTATTTT. It yields the protein CASSWGKKTDTQYF. The chain is built from TRBV5-6 and TRBJ2-3; D is unresolved. The CDR3 consists of 14 residues. V lost 3 bases to trimming and J lost 3 bases, with 11 bases between them. CDR1 and CDR2 from the germline V gene are SGHDT and YYEEEE.

The V and J genes are TRBV11-2 and TRBJ2-3; D possibly matches TRBD1 or TRBD2 (6 bases each). V was pared by 5 bases and J by 1 base, with 22 bases between. The CDR3 totals 18 residues. Germline CDR1 is SGHAT and CDR2 is FQNNGV. CDR3 DNA sequence: TGTGCCAGCAGCCCGGTCGGGGGCCGACCTAGCGGCACAGATACGCAGTATTTT. It yields the protein CASSPVGGRPSGTDTQYF. The variable domain in full, with the rest retrieved from reference TRBV11-2 and TRBJ2-3, is EAGVAQSPRYKIIEKRQSVAFWCNPISGHATLYWYQQILGQGPKLLIQFQNNGVVDDSQLPKDRFSAERLKGVDSTLKIQPAKLEDSAVYLCASSPVGGRPSGTDTQYFGPGTRLTVL.

V and J are TRBV7-8 and TRBJ2-5; D could derive from TRBD1 or TRBD2 (5 bases each). The CDR3 sequence is 15 residues long. CDR1 is SGHVS, CDR2 FQNEAQ, per germline. V dropped 5 bases and J dropped 2 bases, with 15 bases sitting between them. The CDR3 here is CASSAPGQLQETQYF. The CDR3 DNA is TGTGCCAGCAGCGCCCCGGGGCAGCTGCAAGAGACCCAGTACTTC. Supplemented by reference TRBV7-8 and TRBJ2-5, the full variable domain reads GAGVSQSPRYKVAKRGQDVALRCDPISGHVSLFWYQQALGQGPEFLTYFQNEAQLDKSGLPSDRFFAERPEGSVSTLKIQRTQQEDSAVYLCASSAPGQLQETQYFGPGTRLLVL.

This clone was seen only a few times. This sequence joins TRBV27 and TRBJ2-3; possible D gene TRBD1, 6 bases. Germline values: CDR1 MNHEY, CDR2 SMNVEV (reference sequence). This CDR3 has 16 residues. Trimming cost V 3 bases and J 2 bases, with 15 bases left between them. Written as DNA, the CDR3 is TGTGCCAGCAGTTTCTTCGACAGGAGAGACACAGATACGCAGTATTTT. It translates to CASSFFDRRDTDTQYF.

This sequence joins TRBV20-1 and TRBJ1-1, with D hard to call. Between the trimmed V and J ends, which lost 4 bases and 0 bases, there was a span of 15 bases. Germline loops: CDR1 DFQATT, CDR2 SNEGSKA (reference sequence). The CDR3 extends over 15 amino acids. The CDR3 protein is CSATDPLTVNTEAFF. Written as DNA, the CDR3 is TGCAGTGCTACCGACCCGCTGACGGTGAACACTGAAGCTTTCTTT.

The chain carries TRBV27 and TRBJ2-7, with a possible D match to TRBD2 (6 bases). V gave up 4 bases and J gave up 3 bases, with 13 bases separating them. The CDR3 loop spans 14 amino acids. CDR1 and CDR2 (germline): MNHEY, SMNVEV (reference sequence). In DNA, the CDR3 is TGTGCCAGCAGTTCCCGGGAGCCGTACTACGAGCAGTACTTC. It is translated as CASSSREPYYEQYF.

The chain employs TRBV20-1 and TRBJ1-1; D gene ambiguous. The CDR3 runs 14 residues. Trimming took 3 bases from V and 0 from J, leaving 11 bases between them. In germline, CDR1 is DFQATT, CDR2 SNEGSKA (reference sequence). CDR3 residues: CSARARTLNTEAFF. DNA for the CDR3: TGCAGTGCTAGGGCCAGGACTTTGAACACTGAAGCTTTCTTT.

This clone has only a few counts. The chain uses TRBV6-2 or TRBV6-3 and TRBJ2-4; D gene ambiguous. Deletions cut 0 bases from V and 1 base from J, with 7 bases between. The CDR3 totals 15 residues. Germline loops: CDR1 MNHEY, CDR2 SVGEGT. CDR3 protein: CASSYSPGAKNIQYF. The CDR3 nucleotides are TGTGCCAGCAGTTACTCCCCCGGGGCCAAAAACATTCAGTACTTC.

This chain uses TRBV20-1 with TRBJ2-1, with TRBD2 identical over 9 bases. Germline CDR1 is DFQATT and CDR2 is SNEGSKA (reference sequence). This CDR3 is built from 15 residues. The trim removed 5 bases at V and 9 bases at J, leaving 14 bases unmatched. The CDR3 sequence is CSAWSGRSVFGEQFF. The DNA for the CDR3 is TGCAGTGCTTGGAGCGGGAGGAGTGTATTCGGTGAGCAGTTCTTC.

This clone was seen a few times. The chain employs TRBV7-2 and TRBJ2-7; D is uncertain. The V gene lost 2 bases and the J gene lost 0 bases, with 8 bases spanning the gap. CDR3 length equals 14 residues. The V gene's germline CDR1 is SGHTA and CDR2 FQGNSA. CDR3: CASSLSSTSYEQYF. CDR3 DNA sequence: TGTGCCAGCAGCTTATCCAGTACCTCCTACGAGCAGTACTTC.

The rearrangement joins TRBV10-3 to TRBJ2-7, with D uncertain. Trimming shortened V by 6 bases and J by 6 bases, and 15 bases separated the two germline ends. Germline CDR1 reads ENHRY; CDR2 reads SYGVKD. This CDR3 is built from 13 residues. The CDR3 region is CAIRWHKGFEQYF. Written as DNA, the CDR3 is TGTGCCATCAGGTGGCACAAAGGTTTCGAGCAGTACTTC.

The chain is built from TRBV6-1 and TRBJ1-2; 8 nucleotides match TRBD1. The CDR3 runs 14 residues. Germline V gene lookup returns CDR1 MNHNS and CDR2 SASEGT. V dropped 6 bases and J dropped 4; count of bases not matched to a gene: 7. The CDR3 region has the DNA TGTGCCAGCAGAAGGACAGGGAAACCCTATGGCTACACCTTC. It yields the protein CASRRTGKPYGYTF.

In the case of this clone: At one of its ends the junction is not consistent with the germline gene, which may arise from a read error. The chain carries TRBV6-5 and TRBJ1-2; 10 bases align to TRBD1. Germline V gives CDR1 MNHEY, CDR2 SVGAGI. This CDR3 has 15 amino acids. The CDR3 reads CASSYARDRGFGYTF. CDR3 sequence (DNA): TGCGCCAGCAGTTACGCCCGGGACAGGGGATTTGGCTACACCTTC.

This clone was detected only a few times. The CDR3 DNA is TGTGCCAGCACAGTCCGGCCCGGGGAGCTGTTTTTT. This gives the protein CASTVRPGELFF. The V gene is TRBV2, the J gene TRBJ2-2; D ambiguous. V lost 7 bases to trimming and J lost 6 bases, with 9 bases between them. CDR3 length: 12 residues. Germline assignment: CDR1 SNHLY and CDR2 FYNNEI.

This clone is medium-sized. The genes are TRBV7-8 and TRBJ2-2; 8 bases align to TRBD1. The CDR3 runs to 18 residues. The germline gives CDR1 SGHVS, CDR2 FQNEAQ. The trim removed 4 bases at V and 6 bases at J, leaving 16 bases unmatched. CDR3 bases: TGTGCCAGCAGCTCCTTCGCTGGGGGACAGGATGTCGCCGGGGAGCTGTTTTTT. Amino acid sequence: CASSSFAGGQDVAGELFF.

This clone was seen repeatedly, ten times or more. This may be a read error, as it is one base from a much larger clone. The CDR3, as DNA: TGCGCCAGCAGCCTGACAGGGGGCCGTGAAGCTTTCTTT. This codes for CASSLTGGREAFF. The rearrangement links TRBV5-1 to TRBJ1-1, with 10 bases lining up with TRBD1. The CDR3 consists of 13 residues. The germline V gene has CDR1 SGHRS and CDR2 YFSETQ. The V gene end was trimmed by 4 bases and the J gene end by 7 bases; junction bases not matched to a gene: 4.

This sequence joins TRBV6-5 and TRBJ1-2, with a possible D match to TRBD1 (6 bases). Trimming removed 2 bases from V and 4 bases from J, with 8 bases in between. Germline values: CDR1 MNHEY, CDR2 SVGAGI. The CDR3 covers 13 residues. As DNA, the CDR3 is TGTGCCAGCAGTTACGGCAGGGGCTATGGCTACACCTTC. It yields the protein CASSYGRGYGYTF.

This chain links TRBV12-3 or TRBV12-4 with TRBJ2-1; 8 bases agree with TRBD1. The CDR3 is made up of 15 amino acids. The junction had 10 bases not matched to a gene; V was cut back by 6 bases and J by 6 bases. CDR3 nucleotide sequence: TGTGCCAGCAGACCTCAGGACAGGGACGGCAATGAGCAGTTCTTC. It specifies CASRPQDRDGNEQFF.

The chain recombines TRBV20-1 with TRBJ2-7, with 12 bases fitting TRBD2. The V gene's germline CDR1 is DFQATT and CDR2 SNEGSKA (reference sequence). Unmatched junction bases numbered 1, after V lost 3 bases and J lost 4 bases. The CDR3 totals 13 residues. The CDR3 DNA follows: TGCAGTGCTAGGACTAGCGGGGGATACGAGCAGTACTTC. This translates into CSARTSGGYEQYF.

Judged by abundance, this clone is medium-sized. V gene TRBV11-2 combines with J gene TRBJ2-5; D is undetermined. Trimming cost V 5 bases and J 1 base, with 11 bases left between them. This CDR3 region has 14 residues. Looked up from germline, CDR1 is SGHAT and CDR2 is FQNNGV. CDR3: CASSLNGPQETQYF. As DNA, the CDR3 is TGTGCCAGCAGCCTCAATGGCCCCCAAGAGACCCAGTACTTC.

The table lists this clone with a few counts. The rearrangement joins TRBV7-6 to TRBJ2-7; the match to TRBD1 covers 10 bases. The CDR3 is 16 amino acids. From germline, CDR1 is SGHVS and CDR2 FNYEAQ. Losses at the gene ends were 7 bases for V and 0 bases for J; bases not matched to a gene: 9. The CDR3 loop is CASISGTGVGSYEQYF. For the CDR3, the DNA is TGTGCCAGCATCTCGGGGACAGGGGTAGGCTCCTACGAGCAGTACTTC.

V is TRBV6-4 and J is TRBJ2-7; maybe TRBD2 (5 bases). CDR3 length: 13 residues. V was clipped by 3 bases and J by 9 bases, with 15 bases between them. Germline lookup yields CDR1 MRHNA and CDR2 SNTAGT. CDR3 sequence: CASSEYPAEVQYF. CDR3 DNA sequence: TGTGCCAGCAGTGAATACCCAGCGGAGGTGCAGTACTTC.

This clone was counted a single time. V gene TRBV7-9 combines with J gene TRBJ1-1, with 9 bases lining up with TRBD1. Germline V gene sequence: CDR1 SEHNR, CDR2 FQNEAQ (reference sequence). Trimming removed 5 bases from V and 0 bases from J; junction bases left unmatched: 4. CDR3 length equals 15 residues. The CDR3 region has the DNA TGTGCCAGCAGCGACAGGGGGGAGGTGAACACTGAAGCTTTCTTT. This encodes CASSDRGEVNTEAFF.